The next 22 T cell receptor beta chains were all read from a single sample in a study of shared T cell receptors in the human thymus. Sequencing was performed with immunoSEQ multiplex PCR; in TCRdb, only in-frame clones are kept and a portion is missing. The data hold some 640,000 clones, with over 75% observed a single time. This same sample was also taken into another study, of human thymus T cells.

Source material: thymocytes. These receptors all come from a boy under three years old with a congenital heart defect.

This sequence joins TRBV19 and TRBJ1-1; tentatively, D is TRBD1 (6 bases). The CDR3 is 15 residues long. Trimming stripped 9 bases from V and 1 base from J, with 18 bases between. The V gene's germline CDR1 is LNHDA and CDR2 SQIVND (reference sequence). CDR3 DNA sequence: TGTGCCAGCACCTCCTACAGGGATCCGAACACTGAAGCTTTCTTT. Its protein is CASTSYRDPNTEAFF. The full variable domain, its missing parts supplied by reference TRBV19 and TRBJ1-1, is DGGITQSPKYLFRKEGQNVTLSCEQNLNHDAMYWYRQDPGQGLRLIYYSQIVNDFQKGDIAEGYSVSREKKESFPLTVTSAQKNPTAFYLCASTSYRDPNTEAFFGQGTRLTVV.

V usage is TRBV5-1 and J usage is TRBJ1-1; D possibly corresponds to TRBD1 (6 bases). V lost 0 bases and J lost 3, with 15 bases in between. The CDR3 is 16 amino acids. In germline, CDR1 is SGHRS, CDR2 YFSETQ. CDR3 protein: CASSLVRAQGDTEAFF. The CDR3 DNA follows: TGCGCCAGCAGCTTGGTAAGAGCACAGGGTGACACTGAAGCTTTCTTT. The full variable domain, with the rest looked up from reference TRBV5-1 and TRBJ1-1, is KAGVTQTPRYLIKTRGQQVTLSCSPISGHRSVSWYQQTPGQGLQFLFEYFSETQRNKGNFPGRFSGRQFSNSRSEMNVSTLELGDSALYLCASSLVRAQGDTEAFFGQGTRLTVV.

The chain couples TRBV15 to TRBJ2-7, with TRBD1 identical over 10 bases. Losses at the gene ends were 6 bases for V and 0 bases for J; bases not matched to a gene: 2. Germline loops: CDR1 LNHNV, CDR2 YYDKDF (reference sequence). The CDR3 totals 14 residues. The CDR3 region is CATSDRGPSYEQYF. CDR3 sequence (DNA): TGTGCCACCAGTGACAGGGGGCCCTCCTACGAGCAGTACTTC. Using reference TRBV15 and TRBJ2-7 for the parts outside the CDR3, the full variable domain is DAMVIQNPRYQVTQFGKPVTLSCSQTLNHNVMYWYQQKSSQAPKLLFHYYDKDFNNEADTPDNFQSRRPNTSFCFLDIRSPGLGDTAMYLCATSDRGPSYEQYFGPGTRLTVT.

The chain joins TRBV4-1 to TRBJ1-5, with D maybe TRBD1 (6 bases). The V end was cut by 4 bases, the J end by 5 bases, with 15 bases between. This CDR3 spans 15 amino acids. The germline gives CDR1 MGHRA, CDR2 YSYEKL. CDR3 nucleotides: TGCGCCAGCAGCCCCTCGGACAGCACGTATCAGCCCCAGCATTTT. This translates into CASSPSDSTYQPQHF.

The V and J genes are TRBV5-1 and TRBJ1-3; no firm D call. CDR1 SGHRS and CDR2 YFSETQ come from the germline V gene. Trimming removed 0 bases from V and 4 bases from J, with 5 bases in between. The CDR3 is 13 residues long. The CDR3 coding sequence is TGCGCCAGCAGCTTGGATGTAGGAAACACCATATATTTT. Translated, it gives CASSLDVGNTIYF.

The chain couples TRBV4-1 to TRBJ1-1; D is undetermined. V was trimmed by 0 bases and J by 1 base, leaving 6 bases between them. Germline loops: CDR1 MGHRA, CDR2 YSYEKL. The CDR3 length is 14 residues. DNA for the CDR3: TGCGCCAGCAGCCAAGATCCCAGGAACACTGAAGCTTTCTTT. It is translated as CASSQDPRNTEAFF.

The chain combines TRBV28 with TRBJ1-2, with TRBD1 identical over 9 bases. J lost 8 bases, V lost 3 bases, and 7 bases had no gene match. This CDR3 contains 14 residues. CDR1 and CDR2 (germline): MDHEN, SYDVKM. DNA for the CDR3: TGTGCCAGCAGTTTCGACGGGACAGGGCAAGGCTACACCTTC. This sequence encodes CASSFDGTGQGYTF.

The gene calls are TRBV19 and TRBJ1-6; D gene unclear. CDR3 length equals 14 residues. Trimming took 3 bases from V and 3 from J, leaving 6 bases between them. Germline lookup yields CDR1 LNHDA and CDR2 SQIVND (reference sequence). The CDR3, as DNA: TGTGCCAGTAGTATTGTAGTCTATAATTCACCCCTCCACTTT. Residues: CASSIVVYNSPLHF.

This clone was seen a few times. J is TRBJ1-3 and V is TRBV6-1, with D perhaps TRBD1 (5 bases). The CDR3 length is 14 residues. Germline-derived CDR1 and CDR2 are MNHNS and SASEGT. Between the trimmed V and J ends, which lost 4 bases and 0 bases, there was a span of 7 bases. CDR3 region: CASSGQSSGNTIYF. The DNA of the CDR3 is TGTGCCAGCAGTGGACAGAGCTCTGGAAACACCATATATTTT.

The CDR3 is CASSDLRGRYTEAFF. The CDR3 DNA sequence: TGTGCCAGCAGTGACCTCAGGGGCCGATACACTGAAGCTTTCTTT. The gene calls are TRBV25-1 and TRBJ1-1; possibly TRBD1 for D (6 bases). Germline V gives CDR1 MGHDK, CDR2 SYGVNS. Trimming left V 3 bases short and J 3 bases short, with 14 bases between. This CDR3 has 15 residues.

V is TRBV2 and J is TRBJ2-7, with 8 bases identical to TRBD1. CDR3 length: 13 residues. The germline V gene has CDR1 SNHLY and CDR2 FYNNEI. V lost 7 bases, J lost 2 bases, and 4 bases stayed unmatched. The CDR3 DNA reads TGTGCCAGCATGACGGACAGGGCCTACGAGCAGTACTTC. Translated: CASMTDRAYEQYF.

The chain combines TRBV28 with TRBJ1-5, with a tentative D call TRBD1 (6 bases). V was shortened by 5 bases and J by 0 bases, with 17 bases between the two germline ends. The CDR3 covers 17 residues. Germline lookup yields CDR1 MDHEN and CDR2 SYDVKM. The CDR3 coding sequence is TGTGCCAGCAGTCCGATTGCTGACAGGACTAGCAATCAGCCCCAGCATTTT. This encodes CASSPIADRTSNQPQHF. Full variable domain (missing parts from reference TRBV28 and TRBJ1-5): DVKVTQSSRYLVKRTGEKVFLECVQDMDHENMFWYRQDPGLGLRLIYFSYDVKMKEKGDIPEGYSVSREKKERFSLILESASTNQTSMYLCASSPIADRTSNQPQHFGDGTRLSIL.

The chain employs TRBV5-1 and TRBJ2-1, with 8 positions matching TRBD2. The CDR3 has 15 residues. The trim removed 10 bases at V and 0 bases at J, leaving 9 bases unmatched. Germline V gene data show CDR1 as SGHRS and CDR2 as YFSETQ. This CDR3 is CARGGILISYNEQFF. The CDR3 DNA reads as TGCGCCCGGGGGGGGATCCTAATCTCCTACAATGAGCAGTTCTTC.

This chain links TRBV9 with TRBJ2-1; maybe TRBD1 (5 bases). Germline V CDR1 and CDR2: SGDLS, YYNGEE. The germline V and J ends were trimmed by 0 bases and 2 bases, with 21 bases remaining between them. The CDR3 spans 19 residues. CDR3 sequence: CASSVGLRGGARAYNEQFF. CDR3 in DNA: TGTGCCAGCAGCGTAGGTCTTAGGGGTGGGGCCAGGGCCTACAATGAGCAGTTCTTC.

This chain connects TRBV11-2 to TRBJ1-4, with no clear D. CDR1 is SGHAT, CDR2 FQNNGV, per germline. V dropped 4 bases and J dropped 0 bases, with 18 bases sitting between them. This CDR3 is built from 18 residues. CDR3: CASSSDGRSTATNEKLFF. CDR3 bases: TGTGCCAGCAGCTCAGACGGGAGGAGCACGGCAACTAATGAAAAACTGTTTTTT.

This CDR3 reads CASSQDGGATNNSPLHF. The CDR3 bases are TGTGCCAGCAGCCAAGATGGCGGAGCCACGAATAATTCACCCCTCCACTTT. The chain couples TRBV14 to TRBJ1-6; D not certain. The CDR3 covers 17 residues. Looked up from germline, CDR1 is SGHDN and CDR2 is FVKESK. The ends were cut back, 0 bases at V and 5 bases at J, with 14 bases in the middle.

This clone was observed once. The chain combines TRBV28 with TRBJ2-7; 7 nucleotides line up with TRBD1. CDR3 size: 14 residues. V shed 8 bases, J shed 3 bases, and the junction held 10 bases outside the gene matches. Germline V gives CDR1 MDHEN, CDR2 SYDVKM. The CDR3 DNA is TGTGCCAGCGGGGACAGTATCCGAATCTACGAGCAGTACTTC. The encoded protein is CASGDSIRIYEQYF.

The V gene is TRBV27, the J gene TRBJ2-3; 8 bases agree with TRBD2. CDR3 length equals 17 residues. J gave up 2 bases and V 3 bases, and 10 bases lay outside the gene matches. The V gene's germline CDR1 is MNHEY and CDR2 SMNVEV (reference sequence). In DNA, the CDR3 is TGTGCCAGCAGTTTGGCCATTAGCGGGACCTTCACAGATACGCAGTATTTT. Amino acids: CASSLAISGTFTDTQYF.

The chain couples TRBV4-3 to TRBJ2-7, with a tentative D call TRBD1 (6 bases). Trimming took 4 bases from V and 4 from J, leaving 17 bases between them. The CDR3 length is 15 residues. Germline CDR1 and CDR2: LGHNA and YSLEER. The CDR3 reads CASSLYAKGDYEQYF. The CDR3 nucleotides are TGCGCCAGCAGCCTTTATGCCAAGGGGGATTACGAGCAGTACTTC.

Comments on this clone: At one end, the junction sequence differs from germline, possibly due to a read error. The V gene is TRBV7-7, the J gene TRBJ2-1, with unresolved D. In germline, CDR1 is SSHAT, CDR2 FNYEAQ (reference sequence). The CDR3 is 17 residues long. CDR3 DNA sequence: TGTGCTAGCAGCTTAGAGGTTCGGTCCTCGGAGAATGATGAGCAGTTCTTC. It translates to CASSLEVRSSENDEQFF.

The chain couples TRBV18 to TRBJ2-7; TRBD2 might be the D (5 bases). The CDR3 is 14 residues long. V was trimmed by 1 base and J by 5 bases, leaving 12 bases between them. Per germline, CDR1 KGHSH and CDR2 LQKENI. The CDR3 nucleotides are TGTGCCAGCTCACCACTCTCTGGACTTCACGAGCAGTACTTC. Residues: CASSPLSGLHEQYF.

This chain links TRBV30 with TRBJ1-1; TRBD1 is a possible D gene (5 bases). Trimming took 4 bases from V and 10 from J, leaving 13 bases between them. There are 11 residues in the CDR3. Germline assignment: CDR1 GTSNPN and CDR2 SVGIG (reference sequence). This CDR3 is CAWKTPGLAFF. CDR3 bases: TGTGCCTGGAAGACCCCAGGGCTAGCTTTCTTT.